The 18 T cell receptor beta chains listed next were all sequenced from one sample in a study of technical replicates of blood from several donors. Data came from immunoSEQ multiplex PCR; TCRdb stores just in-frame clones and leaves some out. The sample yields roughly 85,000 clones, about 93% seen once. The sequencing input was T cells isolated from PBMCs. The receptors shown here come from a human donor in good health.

CDR3: CASSERGTEAFF. The CDR3 DNA sequence: TGTGCCAGCAGTGAAAGGGGCACTGAAGCTTTCTTT. J is TRBJ1-1 and V is TRBV2, with D maybe TRBD1 (5 bases). Trimming pared 2 bases from V and 4 bases from J, leaving 5 bases between. Per the germline V gene, CDR1 is SNHLY and CDR2 is FYNNEI. The CDR3 runs 12 residues.

The CDR3 reads CSVEGWADRGNYGYTF. The CDR3 coding sequence is TGCAGCGTTGAAGGGTGGGCGGACAGGGGAAACTATGGCTACACCTTC. V is TRBV29-1 and J is TRBJ1-2; 9 nucleotides match TRBD1. Germline assignment: CDR1 SQVTM and CDR2 ANQGSEA. This CDR3 spans 16 amino acids. J gave up 2 bases and V 1 base, and 8 bases lay outside the gene matches.

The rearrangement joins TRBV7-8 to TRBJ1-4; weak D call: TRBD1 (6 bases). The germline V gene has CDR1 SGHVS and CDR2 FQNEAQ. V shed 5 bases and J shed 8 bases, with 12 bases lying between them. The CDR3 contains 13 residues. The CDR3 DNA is TGTGCCAGCAGCAACGACAGGCCCGAAAAACTGTTTTTT. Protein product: CASSNDRPEKLFF.

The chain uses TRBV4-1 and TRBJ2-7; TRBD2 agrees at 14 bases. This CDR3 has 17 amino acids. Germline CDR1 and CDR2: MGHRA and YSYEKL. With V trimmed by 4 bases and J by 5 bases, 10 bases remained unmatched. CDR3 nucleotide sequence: TGCGCCAGCAGCCGATACCAGGGACTAGCGGGAGACGACGAGCAGTACTTC. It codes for CASSRYQGLAGDDEQYF.

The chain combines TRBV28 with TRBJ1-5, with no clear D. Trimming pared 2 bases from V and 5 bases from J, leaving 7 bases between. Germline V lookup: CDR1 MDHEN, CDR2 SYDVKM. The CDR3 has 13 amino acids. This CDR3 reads CASSLPSYQPQHF. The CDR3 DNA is TGTGCCAGCAGTTTACCCTCGTATCAGCCCCAGCATTTT.

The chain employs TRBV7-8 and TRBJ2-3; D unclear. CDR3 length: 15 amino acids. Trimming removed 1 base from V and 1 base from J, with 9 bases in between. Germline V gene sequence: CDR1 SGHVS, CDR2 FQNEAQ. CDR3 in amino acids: CASSLEAIGTDTQYF. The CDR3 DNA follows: TGTGCCAGCAGCTTAGAAGCGATTGGCACAGATACGCAGTATTTT.

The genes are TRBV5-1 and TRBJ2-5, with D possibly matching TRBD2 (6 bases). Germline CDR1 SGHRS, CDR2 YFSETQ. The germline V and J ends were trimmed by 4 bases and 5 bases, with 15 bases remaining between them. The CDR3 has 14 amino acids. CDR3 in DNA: TGCGCCAGCAGCGGCGGGGAACCCCGGGAGACCCAGTACTTC. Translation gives CASSGGEPRETQYF. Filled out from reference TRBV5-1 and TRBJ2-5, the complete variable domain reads KAGVTQTPRYLIKTRGQQVTLSCSPISGHRSVSWYQQTPGQGLQFLFEYFSETQRNKGNFPGRFSGRQFSNSRSEMNVSTLELGDSALYLCASSGGEPRETQYFGPGTRLLVL.

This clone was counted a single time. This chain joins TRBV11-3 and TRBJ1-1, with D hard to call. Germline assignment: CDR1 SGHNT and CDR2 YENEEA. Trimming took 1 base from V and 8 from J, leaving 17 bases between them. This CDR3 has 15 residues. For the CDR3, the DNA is TGTGCCAGCAGCTTAGTCCTAAGAGAACCGACAGAAGCTTTCTTT. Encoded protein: CASSLVLREPTEAFF.

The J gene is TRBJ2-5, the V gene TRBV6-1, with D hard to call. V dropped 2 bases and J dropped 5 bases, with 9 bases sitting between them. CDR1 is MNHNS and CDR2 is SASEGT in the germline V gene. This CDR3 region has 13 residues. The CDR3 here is CASSEQVRETQYF. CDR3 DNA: TGTGCCAGCAGTGAACAGGTCCGGGAGACCCAGTACTTC.

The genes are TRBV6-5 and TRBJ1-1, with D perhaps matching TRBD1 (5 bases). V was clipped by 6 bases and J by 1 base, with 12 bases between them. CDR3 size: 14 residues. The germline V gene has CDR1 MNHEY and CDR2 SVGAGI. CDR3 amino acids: CASRPWGGNTEAFF. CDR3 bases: TGTGCCAGCAGACCCTGGGGGGGGAACACTGAAGCTTTCTTT.

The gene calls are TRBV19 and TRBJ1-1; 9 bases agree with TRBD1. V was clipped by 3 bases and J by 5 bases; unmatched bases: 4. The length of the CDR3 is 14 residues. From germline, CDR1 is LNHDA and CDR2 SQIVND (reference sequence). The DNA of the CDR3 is TGTGCCAGTAGTATTGAGGGACAGGGAACTGAAGCTTTCTTT. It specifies CASSIEGQGTEAFF.

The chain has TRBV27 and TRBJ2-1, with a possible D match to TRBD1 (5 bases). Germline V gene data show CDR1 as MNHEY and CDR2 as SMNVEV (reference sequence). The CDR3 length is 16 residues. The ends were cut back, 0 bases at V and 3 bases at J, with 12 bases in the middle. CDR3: CASSLSTVADYNEQFF. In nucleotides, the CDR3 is TGTGCCAGCAGTTTATCGACAGTAGCAGACTACAATGAGCAGTTCTTC.

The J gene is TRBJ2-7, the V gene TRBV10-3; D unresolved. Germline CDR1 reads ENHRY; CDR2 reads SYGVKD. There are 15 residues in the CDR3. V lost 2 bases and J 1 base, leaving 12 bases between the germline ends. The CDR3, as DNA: TGTGCCATCAGTGAGACCGGGTCCCCTTCCTACGAGCAGTACTTC. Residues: CAISETGSPSYEQYF.

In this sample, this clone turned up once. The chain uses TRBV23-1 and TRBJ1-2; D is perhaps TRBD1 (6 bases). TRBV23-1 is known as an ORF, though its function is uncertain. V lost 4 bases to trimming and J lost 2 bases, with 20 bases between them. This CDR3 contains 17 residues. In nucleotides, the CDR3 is TGCGCCAGCAGTCGAAATATCACCAGGGGACGGAACTATGGCTACACCTTC. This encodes CASSRNITRGRNYGYTF.

The CDR3 DNA reads as TGTGCCAGCAGTTACTCCCCGGGACAGGACAATGAGCAGTTCTTC. Translated: CASSYSPGQDNEQFF. This sequence joins TRBV6-5 and TRBJ2-1; TRBD1 aligns across 8 bases. V was pared by 0 bases and J by 5 bases, with 3 bases of the junction left unmatched. Germline CDR1 reads MNHEY; CDR2 reads SVGAGI. CDR3 length: 15 residues.

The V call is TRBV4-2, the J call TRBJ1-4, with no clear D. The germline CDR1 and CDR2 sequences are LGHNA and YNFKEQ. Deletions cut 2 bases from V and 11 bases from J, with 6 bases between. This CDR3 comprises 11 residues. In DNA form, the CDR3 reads TGTGCCAGCAGCCAAAACACCAAACTGTTTTTT. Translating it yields CASSQNTKLFF.

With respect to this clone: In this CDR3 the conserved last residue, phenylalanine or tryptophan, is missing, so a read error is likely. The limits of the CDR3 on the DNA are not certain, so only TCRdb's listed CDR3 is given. This chain's CDR3 is CASPPSVARDC. The chain has TRBV5-1 and TRBJ2-7; the table's D call, TRBD2, was not checked against the DNA. The V gene's germline CDR1 is SGHRS and CDR2 YFSETQ. A total of 11 residues make up the CDR3, ends included.

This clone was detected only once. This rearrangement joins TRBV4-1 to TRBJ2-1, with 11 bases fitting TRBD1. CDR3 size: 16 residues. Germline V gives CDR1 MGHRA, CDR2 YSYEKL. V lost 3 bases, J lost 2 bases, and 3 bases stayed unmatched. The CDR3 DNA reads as TGCGCCAGCAGCCACCCGGGACAGGGGGCCTACAATGAGCAGTTCTTC. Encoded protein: CASSHPGQGAYNEQFF.